These 25 T cell receptor beta chains were sequenced from one sample in a study of OX40 agonist ivuxolimab in advanced cancers. This table comes from immunoSEQ multiplex PCR, and its TCRdb copy is limited to in-frame clones, with some not included. The sample consists of some 15,000 clones, about 69% of them appearing once. This sample comprised CD4+ or CD8+ T cells sorted from blood, obtained in a trial of the OX40 agonist ivuxolimab. The receptors here all came from an adult with an advanced solid tumor such as melanoma, head and neck, liver or kidney cancer.

The chain couples TRBV9 to TRBJ1-1; D gene uncertain. Germline-derived CDR1 and CDR2 are SGDLS and YYNGEE. V dropped 1 base and J dropped 0 bases, with 10 bases sitting between them. The CDR3 runs 15 residues. CDR3 region: CASSVKKGMNTEAFF. CDR3 DNA: TGTGCCAGCAGCGTAAAAAAGGGAATGAACACTGAAGCTTTCTTT.

In this sample, this clone turned up once. The chain couples TRBV18 to TRBJ2-6; TRBD1 matches at 7 bases. In germline, CDR1 is KGHSH, CDR2 LQKENI. V gave up 0 bases and J gave up 2 bases; unmatched junction bases: 1. The CDR3 runs 16 residues. The CDR3 here is CASSPPTGPGANVLTF. The CDR3, as DNA: TGTGCCAGCTCACCACCGACAGGGCCTGGGGCCAACGTCCTGACTTTC.

V gene TRBV6-5 combines with J gene TRBJ2-1; 12 positions match TRBD2. Germline loops: CDR1 MNHEY, CDR2 SVGAGI. This CDR3 contains 15 residues. J was trimmed by 7 bases and V by 2 bases; bases with no gene match: 3. CDR3 amino acids: CASSYGTSGRNEQFF. CDR3 bases: TGTGCCAGCAGTTACGGTACTAGCGGGAGGAATGAGCAGTTCTTC.

V gene TRBV27 combines with J gene TRBJ2-1; D may be TRBD1 or TRBD2 (5 bases each). Trimming left V 3 bases short and J 8 bases short, with 14 bases between. Germline values: CDR1 MNHEY, CDR2 SMNVEV (reference sequence). The CDR3 is 14 residues long. The CDR3 reads CASSLGVRSDEQFF. Written as DNA, the CDR3 is TGTGCCAGCAGTTTGGGGGTTAGGAGCGATGAGCAGTTCTTC.

The J gene is TRBJ1-1, the V gene TRBV5-6, with a tentative D call TRBD1 (5 bases). Germline CDR1 is SGHDT and CDR2 is YYEEEE. V lost 1 base, J lost 3 bases, and 16 bases lay in between. The CDR3 runs 16 residues. This CDR3 reads CASSLNFMGGYTEAFF. The CDR3 bases are TGTGCCAGCAGCTTGAATTTTATGGGGGGTTACACTGAAGCTTTCTTT.

The gene calls are TRBV11-2 and TRBJ2-1; TRBD1 matches 10 bases. CDR1 and CDR2 (germline): SGHAT, FQNNGV. The CDR3 length is 18 residues. With 3 bases clipped from V and 4 bases from J, the junction kept 12 bases outside the gene matches. The CDR3 sequence: CASSFHPGQGKWYNEQFF. The DNA of the CDR3 is TGTGCCAGCAGCTTCCACCCGGGACAGGGGAAATGGTACAATGAGCAGTTCTTC.

In its sample, this clone was seen a few times. V is TRBV19 and J is TRBJ1-2, with 8 positions matching TRBD1. With V trimmed by 5 bases and J by 7 bases, 12 bases remained unmatched. Germline CDR1 reads LNHDA; CDR2 reads SQIVND (reference sequence). The length of the CDR3 is 15 residues. CDR3: CASSPRTGTSSGYTF. CDR3 DNA sequence: TGTGCCAGTAGTCCCCGGACAGGGACATCTTCTGGCTACACCTTC.

The CDR3 loop reads CASSQSGRALGSTDTQYF. CDR3 DNA: TGTGCCAGCAGCCAAAGCGGGAGGGCCCTGGGGAGCACAGATACGCAGTATTTT. This chain uses TRBV4-2 with TRBJ2-3, with 10 bases lining up with TRBD2. The V and J ends lost 2 bases and 0 bases, in that order; junction bases with no gene match: 8. This CDR3 has 18 amino acids. Per the germline V gene, CDR1 is LGHNA and CDR2 is YNFKEQ.

Within the sample, this clone is medium-sized (0.01 to 0.1%). The J gene is TRBJ2-4, the V gene TRBV29-1, with D perhaps matching TRBD2 (6 bases). Trimming pared 7 bases from V and 5 bases from J, leaving 21 bases between. This CDR3 region has 15 residues. Germline V gene lookup returns CDR1 SQVTM and CDR2 ANQGSEA. The CDR3 region has the DNA TGCAGCGGCGGGGTGATCAATAGTGGGGAAAACATTCAGTACTTC. It yields the protein CSGGVINSGENIQYF.

The V and J genes are TRBV6-5 and TRBJ1-1, with TRBD1 identical over 9 bases. Looked up from germline, CDR1 is MNHEY and CDR2 is SVGAGI. This CDR3 has 15 residues. Trimming took 6 bases from V and 3 from J; bases not matched to a gene: 8. The DNA for the CDR3 is TGTGCCAGCAGCTACCTCCGGACAGGGGACACTGAAGCTTTCTTT. Encoded protein: CASSYLRTGDTEAFF.

The gene calls are TRBV7-3 and TRBJ2-1; D gene uncertain. The CDR3 is 13 residues long. Trimming removed 0 bases at V and 7 bases at J, with 7 bases between. Germline CDR1 is SGHTA and CDR2 is FQGTGA. The chain's CDR3 is CASSLTLGNEQFF. The DNA for the CDR3 is TGTGCCAGCAGCTTAACGTTGGGGAATGAGCAGTTCTTC. Based on the CDR3 plus reference TRBV7-3 and TRBJ2-1, the full variable domain is GAGVSQTPSNKVTEKGKYVELRCDPISGHTALYWYRQSLGQGPEFLIYFQGTGAADDSGLPNDRFFAVRPEGSVSTLKIQRTERGDSAVYLCASSLTLGNEQFFGPGTRLTVL.

The chain links TRBV19 to TRBJ2-3; 10 bases are shared with TRBD2. The CDR3 sequence is 16 residues long. CDR1 LNHDA and CDR2 SQIVND come from the germline V gene (reference sequence). V lost 5 bases to trimming and J lost 4 bases; unmatched junction nucleotides: 9. DNA for the CDR3: TGTGCCAGTAGTCATATAGGGCTAGCGGGAGCAGATACGCAGTATTTT. Translation: CASSHIGLAGADTQYF.

This clone was seen a few times. The chain carries TRBV6-5 and TRBJ2-3, with D perhaps matching TRBD1 or TRBD2 (5 bases each). V was clipped by 2 bases and J by 5 bases, with 8 bases between them. Germline CDR1 MNHEY, CDR2 SVGAGI. The CDR3 has 13 residues. The DNA of the CDR3 is TGTGCCAGCAGTTACCTTGGGGGAGATACGCAGTATTTT. This encodes CASSYLGGDTQYF.

The rearrangement links TRBV6-5 to TRBJ2-1; tentative D call: TRBD2 (5 bases). The CDR3 is 14 amino acids. Trimming pared 9 bases from V and 4 bases from J, leaving 16 bases between. The germline V gene has CDR1 MNHEY and CDR2 SVGAGI. The DNA of the CDR3 is TGTGCCAGTTACCCGACTACGGGGTACAATGAGCAGTTCTTC. This translates into CASYPTTGYNEQFF.

The V and J genes are TRBV27 and TRBJ2-7, with TRBD1 matching 7 bases. After removal of 5 bases from V and 3 bases from J, the junction contained 10 bases not matched to a gene. The germline V gene encodes CDR1 MNHEY and CDR2 SMNVEV (reference sequence). This CDR3 comprises 15 residues. CDR3 coding DNA: TGTGCCAGCAGTATCTCAGGGGGAGTAGGCTACGAGCAGTACTTC. Its translation is CASSISGGVGYEQYF.

This clone was recorded once. The chain is built from TRBV19 and TRBJ2-7, with a tentative D call TRBD2 (5 bases). The germline V gene encodes CDR1 LNHDA and CDR2 SQIVND (reference sequence). The CDR3 extends over 13 amino acids. V lost 1 base and J lost 5, with 9 bases in between. CDR3 in DNA: TGTGCCAGTAGTATAGGGGGAGCCGACGAGCAGTACTTC. Translation: CASSIGGADEQYF.

The rearrangement links TRBV4-3 to TRBJ2-1; 8 bases match TRBD2. From germline, CDR1 is LGHNA and CDR2 YSLEER. V gave up 0 bases and J gave up 8 bases; unmatched junction bases: 3. The CDR3 is 14 residues long. The chain's CDR3 is CASSQDGRADEQFF. The CDR3 DNA reads as TGCGCCAGCAGCCAAGACGGGAGGGCCGATGAGCAGTTCTTC.

This chain connects TRBV27 to TRBJ2-4; maybe TRBD1 (5 bases). The V end was cut by 3 bases, the J end by 6 bases, with 12 bases between. Looked up from germline, CDR1 is MNHEY and CDR2 is SMNVEV (reference sequence). The CDR3 loop spans 14 amino acids. CDR3 DNA: TGTGCCAGCAGTTTCTTAGGGGTTGGAAACATTCAGTACTTC. Translating gives CASSFLGVGNIQYF.

V and J are TRBV7-6 and TRBJ2-3; TRBD2 matches 8 bases. Germline CDR1 and CDR2: SGHVS and FNYEAQ. CDR3 length: 14 residues. V shed 5 bases, J shed 0 bases, and the junction held 1 base outside the gene matches. CDR3 region: CASSPSGSTDTQYF. CDR3 bases: TGTGCCAGCAGCCCTAGCGGGAGCACAGATACGCAGTATTTT.

The V and J genes are TRBV25-1 and TRBJ2-7, with D maybe TRBD1 (6 bases). V lost 8 bases to trimming and J lost 3 bases, with 8 bases between them. The CDR3 runs 11 residues. Germline values: CDR1 MGHDK, CDR2 SYGVNS. In DNA, the CDR3 is TGTGCCAGCGAACAGGGCTACGAGCAGTACTTC. This translates into CASEQGYEQYF.

This rearrangement joins TRBV5-8 to TRBJ2-3; D gene uncertain. The CDR3 runs 12 residues. V lost 2 bases to trimming and J lost 0 bases, with 1 base between them. Germline V lookup: CDR1 SGHTS, CDR2 YDEGEE. Written as DNA, the CDR3 is TGTGCCAGCAGCTTCAGCACAGATACGCAGTATTTT. Translated, it gives CASSFSTDTQYF.

The J gene is TRBJ2-2, the V gene TRBV4-2; tentatively, D is TRBD2 (6 bases). The CDR3 has 14 amino acids. V lost 4 bases, J lost 6 bases, and 12 bases lay in between. CDR1 is LGHNA, CDR2 YNFKEQ, per germline. CDR3 protein: CASSRRDSAGELFF. DNA for the CDR3: TGTGCCAGCAGCCGCCGGGACTCGGCCGGGGAGCTGTTTTTT.

This sequence joins TRBV5-4 and TRBJ2-3; 8 bases are a match to TRBD1. With V trimmed by 10 bases and J by 1 base, 5 bases remained unmatched. The CDR3 totals 13 residues. CDR1 is SGHNT, CDR2 YYREEE, per germline (reference sequence). The CDR3 loop is CAGTGEGTDTQYF. Written as DNA, the CDR3 is TGTGCCGGGACAGGCGAGGGCACAGATACGCAGTATTTT.

This chain links TRBV19 with TRBJ2-7, with 7 bases identical to TRBD1. CDR3 length: 14 residues. The V and J ends lost 3 bases and 4 bases, in that order; junction bases with no gene match: 6. The germline gives CDR1 LNHDA, CDR2 SQIVND (reference sequence). CDR3 DNA: TGTGCCAGTAGTATGTTAGGGGGCGTGTACGAGCAGTACTTC. This gives the protein CASSMLGGVYEQYF.

V usage is TRBV19 and J usage is TRBJ1-1, with 7 bases matching TRBD1. This CDR3 comprises 14 residues. V lost 8 bases to trimming and J lost 5 bases; unmatched junction nucleotides: 11. From germline, CDR1 is LNHDA and CDR2 SQIVND (reference sequence). The CDR3 DNA reads TGTGCCAGTTGGGGGGACAGCCTTCAGACTGAAGCTTTCTTT. Its translation: CASWGDSLQTEAFF.